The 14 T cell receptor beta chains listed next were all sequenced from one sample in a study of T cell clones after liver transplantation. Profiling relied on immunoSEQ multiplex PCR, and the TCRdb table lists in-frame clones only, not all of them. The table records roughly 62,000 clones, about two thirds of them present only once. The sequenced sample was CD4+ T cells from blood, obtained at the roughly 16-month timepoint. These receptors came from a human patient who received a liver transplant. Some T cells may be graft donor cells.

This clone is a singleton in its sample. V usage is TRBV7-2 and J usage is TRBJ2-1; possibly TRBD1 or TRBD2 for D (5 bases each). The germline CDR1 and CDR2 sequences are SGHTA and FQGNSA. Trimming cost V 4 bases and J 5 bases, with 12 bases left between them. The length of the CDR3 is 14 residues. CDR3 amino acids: CASSSRELNNEQFF. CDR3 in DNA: TGTGCCAGCAGCTCCAGGGAGCTGAACAATGAGCAGTTCTTC. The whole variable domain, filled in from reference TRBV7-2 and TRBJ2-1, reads GAGVSQSPSNKVTEKGKDVELRCDPISGHTALYWYRQSLGQGLEFLIYFQGNSAPDKSGLPSDRFSAERTGGSVSTLTIQRTQQEDSAVYLCASSSRELNNEQFFGPGTRLTVL.

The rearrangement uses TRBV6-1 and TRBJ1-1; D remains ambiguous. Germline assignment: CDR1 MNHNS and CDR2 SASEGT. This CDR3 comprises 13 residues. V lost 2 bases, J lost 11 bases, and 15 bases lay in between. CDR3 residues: CASSENHPMEAFF. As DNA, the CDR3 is TGTGCCAGCAGTGAAAATCATCCGATGGAGGCTTTCTTT.

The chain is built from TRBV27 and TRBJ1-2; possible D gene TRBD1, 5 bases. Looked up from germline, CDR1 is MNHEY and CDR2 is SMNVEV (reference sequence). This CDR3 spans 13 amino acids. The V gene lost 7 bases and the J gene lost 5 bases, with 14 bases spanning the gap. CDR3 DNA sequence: TGTGCCAGCAAAGAAAGGGACGGATATGGCTACACCTTC. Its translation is CASKERDGYGYTF.

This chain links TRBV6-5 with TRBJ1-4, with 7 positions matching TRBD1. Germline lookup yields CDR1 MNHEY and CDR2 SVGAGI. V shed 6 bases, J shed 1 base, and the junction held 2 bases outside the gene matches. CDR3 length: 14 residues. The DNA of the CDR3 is TGTGCCAGCAGACAGGGGTTAACTAATGAAAAACTGTTTTTT. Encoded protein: CASRQGLTNEKLFF.

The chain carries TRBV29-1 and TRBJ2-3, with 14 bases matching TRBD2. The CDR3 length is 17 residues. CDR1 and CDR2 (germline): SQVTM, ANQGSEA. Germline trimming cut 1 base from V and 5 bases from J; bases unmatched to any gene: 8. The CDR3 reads CSVEGGGLAGGEDTQYF. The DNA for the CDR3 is TGCAGCGTTGAAGGGGGAGGACTAGCGGGAGGAGAAGATACGCAGTATTTT.

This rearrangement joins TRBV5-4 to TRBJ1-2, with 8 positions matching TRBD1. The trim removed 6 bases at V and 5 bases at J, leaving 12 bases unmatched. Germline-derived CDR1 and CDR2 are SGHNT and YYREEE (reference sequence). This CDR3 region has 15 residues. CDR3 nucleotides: TGTGCCAGCAACCAAGACCCCGACAGGGGATATGGCTACACCTTC. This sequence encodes CASNQDPDRGYGYTF. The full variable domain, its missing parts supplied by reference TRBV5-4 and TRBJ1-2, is ETGVTQSPTHLIKTRGQQVTLRCSSQSGHNTVSWYQQALGQGPQFIFQYYREEENGRGNFPPRFSGLQFPNYSSELNVNALELDDSALYLCASNQDPDRGYGYTFGSGTRLTVV.

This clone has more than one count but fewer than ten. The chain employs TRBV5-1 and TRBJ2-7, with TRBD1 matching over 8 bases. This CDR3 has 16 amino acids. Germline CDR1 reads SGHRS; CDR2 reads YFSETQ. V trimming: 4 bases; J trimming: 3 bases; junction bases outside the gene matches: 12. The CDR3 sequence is CASSPHGQGMVYEQYF. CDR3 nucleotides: TGCGCCAGCAGCCCTCACGGACAGGGAATGGTCTACGAGCAGTACTTC.

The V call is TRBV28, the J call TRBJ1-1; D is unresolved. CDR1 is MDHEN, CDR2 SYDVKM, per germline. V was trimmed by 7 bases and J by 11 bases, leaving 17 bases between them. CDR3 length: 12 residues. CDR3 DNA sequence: TGTGCCAGCACCTCAATCCAGTCTAGGGCTTTCTTT. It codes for CASTSIQSRAFF.

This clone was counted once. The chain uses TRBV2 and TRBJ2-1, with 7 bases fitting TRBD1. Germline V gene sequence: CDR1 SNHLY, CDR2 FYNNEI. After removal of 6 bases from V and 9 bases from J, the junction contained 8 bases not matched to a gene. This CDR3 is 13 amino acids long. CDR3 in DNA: TGTGCCAGCAGGGGGCTGGGGGACAGTGAGCAGTTCTTC. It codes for CASRGLGDSEQFF.

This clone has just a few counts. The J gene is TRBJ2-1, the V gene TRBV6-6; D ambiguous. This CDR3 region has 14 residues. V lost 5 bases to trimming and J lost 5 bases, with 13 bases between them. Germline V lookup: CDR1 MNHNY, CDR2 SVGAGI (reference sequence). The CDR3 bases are TGTGCCAGCAGTAGGAAAAACGTCGACAATGAGCAGTTCTTC. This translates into CASSRKNVDNEQFF.

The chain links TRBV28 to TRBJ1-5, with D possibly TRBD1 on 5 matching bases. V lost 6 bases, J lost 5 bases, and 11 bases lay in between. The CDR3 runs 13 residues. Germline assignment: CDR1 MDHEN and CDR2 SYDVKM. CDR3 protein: CASREGADQPQHF. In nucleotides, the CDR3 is TGTGCCAGCAGGGAAGGGGCCGATCAGCCCCAGCATTTT.

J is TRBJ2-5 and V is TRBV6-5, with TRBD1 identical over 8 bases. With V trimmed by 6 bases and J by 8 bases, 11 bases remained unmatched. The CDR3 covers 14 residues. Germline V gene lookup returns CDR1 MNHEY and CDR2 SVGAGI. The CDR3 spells CASREDRVGKTQYF. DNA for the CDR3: TGTGCCAGCAGGGAGGACAGGGTCGGGAAAACCCAGTACTTC.

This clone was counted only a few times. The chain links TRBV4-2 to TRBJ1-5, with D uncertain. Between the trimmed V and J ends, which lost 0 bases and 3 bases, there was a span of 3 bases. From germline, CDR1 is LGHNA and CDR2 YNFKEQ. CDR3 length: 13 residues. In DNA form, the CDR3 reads TGTGCCAGCAGCCAAGATTACAATCAGCCCCAGCATTTT. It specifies CASSQDYNQPQHF.

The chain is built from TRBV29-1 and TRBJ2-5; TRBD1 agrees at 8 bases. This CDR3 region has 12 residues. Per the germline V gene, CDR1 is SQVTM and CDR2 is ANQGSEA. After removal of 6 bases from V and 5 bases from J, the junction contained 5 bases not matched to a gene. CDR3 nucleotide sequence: TGCAGCGTGGACAGGGATTGGGAGACCCAGTACTTC. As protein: CSVDRDWETQYF.